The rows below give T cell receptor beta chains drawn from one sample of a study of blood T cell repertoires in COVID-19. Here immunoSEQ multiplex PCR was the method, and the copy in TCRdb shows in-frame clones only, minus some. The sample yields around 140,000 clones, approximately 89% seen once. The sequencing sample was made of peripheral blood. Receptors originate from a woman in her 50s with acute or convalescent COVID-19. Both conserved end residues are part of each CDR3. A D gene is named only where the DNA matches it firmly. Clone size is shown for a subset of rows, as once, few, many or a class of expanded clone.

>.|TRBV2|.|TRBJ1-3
TGTGCCAGAGGGGACGGGGGATTGAGGACTGGAAACACCATATATTTT
CARGDGGLRTGNTIYF
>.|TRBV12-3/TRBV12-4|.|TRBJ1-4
TGTGCCAGCTGTTCTCAGGATGAAAAACTGTTTTTT
CASCSQDEKLFF
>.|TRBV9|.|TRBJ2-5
TGTGCCAGCAGCGCCCCAAGGCAGGGCCCCCAAGAGACCCAGTACTTC
CASSAPRQGPQETQYF
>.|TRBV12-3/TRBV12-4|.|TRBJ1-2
TGTGCCAGCAGTTTGTTACGGGATTATGGCTACACCTTC
CASSLLRDYGYTF
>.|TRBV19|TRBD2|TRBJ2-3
TGTGCCAGTATGGCCACTAGCGGGACGACCACAGATACGCAGTATTTT
CASMATSGTTTDTQYF
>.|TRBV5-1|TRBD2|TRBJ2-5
TGCGCCAGCAGCGCGACTACCGGGACTAGCGGGATGACCCAGTACTTC
CASSATTGTSGMTQYF
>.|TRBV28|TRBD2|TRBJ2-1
TGTGCCAGCAGTTCGGGACTAGCGGGGGGCAATGAGCAGTTCTTC
CASSSGLAGGNEQFF
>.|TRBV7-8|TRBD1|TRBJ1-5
TGTGCCAGCAGCCTGGGACAGGGGAAGAATCAGCCCCAGCATTTT
CASSLGQGKNQPQHF
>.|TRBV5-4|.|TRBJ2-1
TGTGCCAGCAGCCGGACAGAGCCCTACAATGAGCAGTTCTTC
CASSRTEPYNEQFF
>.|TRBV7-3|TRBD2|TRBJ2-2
TGTGCCAGCAGCTTGCTAGCGGGAGGAACCGGGGAGCTGTTTTTT
CASSLLAGGTGELFF
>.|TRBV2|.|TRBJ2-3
TGTGCCAGCACGGTGTCGCAAAGCACAGATACGCAGTATTTT
CASTVSQSTDTQYF
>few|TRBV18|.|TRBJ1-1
TGTGCCAGCTCACCGATCGGAGGGTACACTGAAGCTTTCTTT
CASSPIGGYTEAFF
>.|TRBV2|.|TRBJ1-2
TGTGCCAGCAGTGTTGGTTCTAGGGGCTACACCTTC
CASSVGSRGYTF
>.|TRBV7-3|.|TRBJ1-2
TGTGCCAGCAGCCCTGGGGACACCCAACCCTATGGCTACACCTTC
CASSPGDTQPYGYTF
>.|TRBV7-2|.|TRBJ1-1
TGTGCCAGCAGCTTTGGGGGGGGGCTGAACACTGAAGCTTTCTTT
CASSFGGGLNTEAFF
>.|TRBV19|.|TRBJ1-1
TGTGCCACCACGTCCGGGGGGATTCAGTTGAACACTGAAGCTTTCTTT
CATTSGGIQLNTEAFF
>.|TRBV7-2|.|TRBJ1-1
TGTGCCAGCAGCTTTGCCGTAGGCAGGCGTGAAGCTTTCTTT
CASSFAVGRREAFF
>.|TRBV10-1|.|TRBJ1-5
TGCGCCAGCAGTGAGGGAGGTAGCAATCAGCCCCAGCATTTT
CASSEGGSNQPQHF
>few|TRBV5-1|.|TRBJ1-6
TGCGCCAGCAGCATGAGCTCCTATAATTCACCCCTCCACTTT
CASSMSSYNSPLHF
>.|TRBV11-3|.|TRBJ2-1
TGTGCCAGCAGCTTAGGGGACAACAATGAGCAGTTCTTC
CASSLGDNNEQFF
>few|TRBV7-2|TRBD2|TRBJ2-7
TGTGCCAGCAGCATCGGACTAGCGCACGAGCAGTACTTC
CASSIGLAHEQYF
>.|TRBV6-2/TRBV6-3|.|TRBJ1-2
TGTGCCAGCAGTTACCGACAGGAACCGGTGGACTATGGCTACACCTTC
CASSYRQEPVDYGYTF
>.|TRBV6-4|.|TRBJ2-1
TGTGCCAGAATCACGAGCGGTAGTTTGAATGAGCAGTTCTTC
CARITSGSLNEQFF
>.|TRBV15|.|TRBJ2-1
TGTGCCACCAGCAGAGAGGGAGTATGGAGCAATGAGCAGTTCTTC
CATSREGVWSNEQFF
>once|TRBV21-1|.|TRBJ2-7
TGTGCCAGCAGCCCCCCAGGGACGGGAGATCCGTACGAGCAGTACTTC
CASSPPGTGDPYEQYF
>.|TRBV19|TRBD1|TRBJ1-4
TGTGCCAGTAGTAGGGCGGGACAGGGAGGAGAAAAACTGTTTTTT
CASSRAGQGGEKLFF
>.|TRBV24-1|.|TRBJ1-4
TGTGCCACTAGACTGTTGAATGAAAAACTGTTTTTT
CATRLLNEKLFF
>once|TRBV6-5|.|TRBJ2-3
TGTGCCAGCAGTTACTCCCTGAGACTGGATACGCAGTATTTT
CASSYSLRLDTQYF
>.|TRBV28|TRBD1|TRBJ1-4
TGTGCCAGCAGTTTATACGGACAGGGAACAACTAATGAAAAACTGTTTTTT
CASSLYGQGTTNEKLFF
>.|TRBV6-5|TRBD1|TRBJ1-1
TGTGCCAGCAGTATACAGGGGGCGGATGAAGCTTTCTTT
CASSIQGADEAFF
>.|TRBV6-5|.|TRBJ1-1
TGTGCCAGCAGTTACGGGGGGTACACTGAAGCTTTCTTT
CASSYGGYTEAFF
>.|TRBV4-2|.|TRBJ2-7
TGTGCCAGCAGCGGCAGTTACGAGCAGTACTTC
CASSGSYEQYF
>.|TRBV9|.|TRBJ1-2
TGTGCCAGCAGCGTAGAGCCTCAGGGGCTAGCTGGCTACACCTTC
CASSVEPQGLAGYTF
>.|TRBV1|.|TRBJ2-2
TGCACCAGCAGCCGACTAGCTCTTGGGTCCGGGGAGCTGTTTTTT
CTSSRLALGSGELFF
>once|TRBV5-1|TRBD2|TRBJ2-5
TGCGCCAGCAGCTTGGTGGCGGGGGAAGTGGACCAGTACTTC
CASSLVAGEVDQYF
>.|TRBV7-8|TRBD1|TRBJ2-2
TGTGCCAGCAGGTTACCGGGACAGACCCCCGGGGAGCTGTTTTTT
CASRLPGQTPGELFF
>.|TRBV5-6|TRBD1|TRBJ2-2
TGTGCCAGCAGACCCACAGGGGGCTTGGTCGGGGAGCTGTTTTTT
CASRPTGGLVGELFF
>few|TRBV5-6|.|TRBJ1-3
TGTGCCAGCCAGGCCTGGGGACTTGGAAACACCATATATTTT
CASQAWGLGNTIYF
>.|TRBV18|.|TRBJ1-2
TGTGCCAGCTCACGTGGGGGGGGCGCGATCTATGGCTACACCTTC
CASSRGGGAIYGYTF
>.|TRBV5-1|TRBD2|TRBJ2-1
TGCGCCAGCTCACCGGGAGGGGAGGCACGCGAGCAGTTCTTC
CASSPGGEAREQFF
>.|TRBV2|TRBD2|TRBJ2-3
TGTGCCAGCATAGTGTGGAGCGGGAGTGATAACACAGATACGCAGTATTTT
CASIVWSGSDNTDTQYF
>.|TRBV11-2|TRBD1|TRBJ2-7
TGTGCCAGCAGCTTAGGGGCAGGGGGCTCCTACGAGCAGTACTTC
CASSLGAGGSYEQYF
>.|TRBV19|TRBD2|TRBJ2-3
TGTGCCAGTAGCCAGGTCAGGGAGGGTGGTACGCAGTATTTT
CASSQVREGGTQYF
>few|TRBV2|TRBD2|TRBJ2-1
TGTGCCAGCACCACTCGAAGCGGGAGCTCCTACAATGAGCAGTTCTTC
CASTTRSGSSYNEQFF
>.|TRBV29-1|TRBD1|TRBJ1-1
TGCAGCGTTGAAATCGACAGGGGGCGGATGAACACTGAAGCTTTCTTT
CSVEIDRGRMNTEAFF
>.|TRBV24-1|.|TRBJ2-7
TGTGCCACCAGTGGTACCAGGGCTTACGAGCAGTACTTC
CATSGTRAYEQYF
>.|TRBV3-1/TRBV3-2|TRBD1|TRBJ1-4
TGTGCCAGTTCGATGGGACAGCTTAATGAAAAACTGTTTTTT
CASSMGQLNEKLFF
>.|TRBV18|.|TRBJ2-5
TGTGCCAGCTCAGCTCGGACTGACACTCAAGAGACCCAGTACTTC
CASSARTDTQETQYF
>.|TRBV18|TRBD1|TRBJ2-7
TGTGCCAGCTCACCACCGGGCAGGGGGTCCTACGAGCAGTACTTC
CASSPPGRGSYEQYF
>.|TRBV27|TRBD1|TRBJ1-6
TGTGCCAGCAGACCATACGACAGGGGGTATAATTCACCCCTCCACTTT
CASRPYDRGYNSPLHF
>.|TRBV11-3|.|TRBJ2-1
TGTGCCAGCAGCCCAGGGGTAGGGCAGTTCTTC
CASSPGVGQFF
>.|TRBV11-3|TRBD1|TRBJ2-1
TGTGCCAGCAGCTTACGGCAGGGGGACCACAATGAGCAGTTCTTC
CASSLRQGDHNEQFF
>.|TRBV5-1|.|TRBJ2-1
TGCGCCAGCAGCTGGACTACTCCCGCCGATGAGCAGTTCTTC
CASSWTTPADEQFF
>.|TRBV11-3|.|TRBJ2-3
TGTGCCAGCAGCTTATTCCCAGTGAGCACAGATACGCAGTATTTT
CASSLFPVSTDTQYF
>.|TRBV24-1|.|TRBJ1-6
TGTGCCACCAGTGATTCCGCGGTTTCACCCCTCCACTTT
CATSDSAVSPLHF
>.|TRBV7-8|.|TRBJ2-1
TGTGCCAGCAGCTTACGCGGTGGCAGGGGGAGGATCGATGAGCAGTTCTTC
CASSLRGGRGRIDEQFF
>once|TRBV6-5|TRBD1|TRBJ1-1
TGTGCCAGCAGAAGACAGGGGGCGATCACTGAAGCTTTCTTT
CASRRQGAITEAFF